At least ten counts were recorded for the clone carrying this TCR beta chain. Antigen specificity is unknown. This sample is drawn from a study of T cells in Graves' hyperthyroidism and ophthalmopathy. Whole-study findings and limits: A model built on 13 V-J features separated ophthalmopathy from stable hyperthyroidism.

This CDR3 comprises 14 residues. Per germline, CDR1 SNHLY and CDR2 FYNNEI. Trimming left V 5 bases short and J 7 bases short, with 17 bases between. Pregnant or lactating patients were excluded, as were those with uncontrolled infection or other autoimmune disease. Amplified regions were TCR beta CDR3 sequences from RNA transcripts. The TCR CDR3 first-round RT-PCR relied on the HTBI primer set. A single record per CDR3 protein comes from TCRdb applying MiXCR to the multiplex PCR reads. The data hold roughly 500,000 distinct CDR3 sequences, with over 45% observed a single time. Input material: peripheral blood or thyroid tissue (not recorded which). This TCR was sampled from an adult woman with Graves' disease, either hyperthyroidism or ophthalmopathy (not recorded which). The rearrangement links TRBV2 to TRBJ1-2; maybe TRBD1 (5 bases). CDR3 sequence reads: CASSLLGGGRGYTF. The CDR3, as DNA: TGTGCCAGCAGTCTCCTCGGGGGGGGACGTGGCTACACCTTC.